This T cell receptor (beta chain) was obtained from a study of molecular identifiers for immune sequencing clone quantification (dated by TCRdb to 2016 to 2018). Study-level background: For a replicate experiment, the RNA from either around 20,000 or 100,000 naive CD8 T cells was divided into five aliquots, and four of those aliquots went on to sequencing. The study was a methods study using CD8 T cells to benchmark molecular-identifier clustering-based TCR repertoire sequencing (MIDCIRS) and TCR RNA copy counting.

About this clonotype: What this receptor recognizes is not known. This may arise from a read error, as a much more abundant clone is one base away.

General study outcomes and caveats: When barcode sub-clustering was not used, chimeric consensus sequences inflated TCR diversity, with chimeras reaching as high as 47%. The sizes of highly expanded clones could end up underestimated when identical TCR molecules share a barcode. In CMV-specific effector cells, clones with more than 20 RNA copies accounted for over 97% of molecules, whereas in naive cells such clones accounted for under 1%. Spiked-in Jurkat TCR RNA equal to a single cell's worth was reported to be detectable even within 1,100,000 naive CD8 T cells. Modeling estimated about three recovered TCR RNA copies per cell, compared with about 10 by digital PCR, which implies roughly 30% capture efficiency. The naive libraries included spiked-in Jurkat TCR RNA (about nine copies' worth), and this Jurkat TCR RNA is not part of the donor repertoire.

Libraries of naive CD8 T cells were built from anywhere between about 19,000 and 1,100,000 sorted cells, with 10%, 30% or 50% of the purified RNA used. Naive CD8 T cells, defined as CD8+CD4-CCR7+CD45RA+, were FACS-sorted into RLT Plus buffer on a BD FACSAria II. Detection sensitivity was tested by spiking Jurkat RNA equal to roughly ten TCR copies' worth into samples containing roughly 19,000-1,100,000 naive CD8 T cells. Enrichment of CD8 T cells was done with RosetteSep CD8+ T Cell Enrichment Cocktail plus Ficoll-Paque, and ACK red cell lysis came afterward. Receptors were amplified or captured by PCR. These reads were obtained on a NextSeq 500. Bulk TCR libraries were made following a previously described method, with the TCR primers given in Table S5. Purification of total RNA was performed with the Qiagen AllPrep DNA/RNA kit. Before any analysis, reads coming from multiple sequencing runs of the same library were combined into one pool. The published analysis was carried out like this. Reads were retained only if the reads had an exact TCR constant sequence, and the retained reads were trimmed to 150 nt and grouped according to their 12-nt molecular barcodes. Reads within each barcode group were sub-clustered using a 15% Levenshtein threshold, and quality-weighted consensus sequences were constructed for each RNA molecule. Non-functional sequences were filtered out, along with any lower-count sequence sitting one edit away from another sequence. Barcode sub-clusters with fewer than 20% of the maximum read count were removed, based on fitting two negative binomial distributions. TCRdb redid the processing of the public reads, applying fastp at Q25 and MiXCR, and retained in-frame beta chains. One record per CDR3 amino acid sequence lists the most common genes and DNA. The V and J calls and clone size are TCRdb's, not the authors'. The sample profile shows about 510,000 distinct CDR3 sequences; around 25% of them were found once. The ten largest account for approximately 0.8% of the sample.

The sample consisted of naive CD8+ T cells from blood, with Jurkat cell RNA spiked in. The sample's cell subset or site label, in plain terms: FACS-sorted CD8+CD4-CCR7+CD45RA+ naive T cells. This receptor was taken from a human donor in good health. Some libraries in this study had Jurkat cell RNA spiked in.

The CDR3 has the sequence CASSFFLADPQYF. The DNA is TGTGCCAGCAGCTTTTTTCTAGCAGATCCGCAGTATTTT. The chain is made from TRBV11-2 and TRBJ2-3; the D segment could be TRBD2, given 5 matching bases. Its CDR3 holds 13 amino acids, cysteine through phenylalanine. Solely the CDR3 DNA is kept, with 39 bases framed from the first base. The germline V gene yields SGHAT for CDR1 and FQNNGV for CDR2. Joined to the reference TRBV11-2 and TRBJ2-3 proteins, this CDR3 gives the full variable domain: EAGVAQSPRYKIIEKRQSVAFWCNPISGHATLYWYQQILGQGPKLLIQFQNNGVVDDSQLPKDRFSAERLKGVDSTLKIQPAKLEDSAVYLCASSFFLADPQYFGPGTRLTVL.